A single sample is the source of the 16 T cell receptor beta chains below, sequenced in a study of response to subunit inactivated influenza vaccine. One entry per CDR3 protein, called by TCRdb with MiXCR from the RT-PCR reads. The sample lists roughly 570,000 distinct CDR3 sequences, 10% to 15% occurring once. This material consisted of PBMCs from blood, taken 40 to 50 days after vaccination. The receptors were gathered from a man in his forties or fifties who received an inactivated influenza vaccine.

The V call is TRBV4-3, the J call TRBJ2-7, with unresolved D. Trimming removed 1 base from V and 3 bases from J, with 13 bases in between. There are 15 residues in the CDR3. From germline, CDR1 is LGHNA and CDR2 YSLEER. The CDR3 DNA reads as TGCGCCAGCAGCCAAGGATGGGAAGGCTTCTACGAGCAGTACTTC. It translates to CASSQGWEGFYEQYF.

This chain uses TRBV28 with TRBJ2-1; tentative D call: TRBD2 (5 bases). Germline assignment: CDR1 MDHEN and CDR2 SYDVKM. The ends were cut back, 2 bases at V and 6 bases at J, with 17 bases in the middle. This CDR3 spans 16 amino acids. Written as DNA, the CDR3 is TGTGCCAGCAGTTTACTGCGGTTGAGGGAGCCCAATGAGCAGTTCTTC. Its protein is CASSLLRLREPNEQFF.

The genes are TRBV3-1 and TRBJ1-6; D gene uncertain. Germline V gene data show CDR1 as LGHDT and CDR2 as YNNKEL (reference sequence). V lost 4 bases to trimming and J lost 7 bases, with 8 bases between them. The CDR3 runs to 13 residues. The CDR3 nucleotides read TGTGCCAGCAGCCCCAAGATGAATTCACCCCTCCACTTT. Translating it yields CASSPKMNSPLHF. Supplemented by reference TRBV3-1 and TRBJ1-6, the full variable domain reads DTAVSQTPKYLVTQMGNDKSIKCEQNLGHDTMYWYKQDSKKFLKIMFSYNNKELIINETVPNRFSPKSPDKAHLNLHINSLELGDSAVYFCASSPKMNSPLHFGNGTRLTVT.

V is TRBV3-1 and J is TRBJ2-4; 9 bases agree with TRBD2. The ends lost 2 bases at V and 7 bases at J; junction bases unmatched: 6. The CDR3 is 15 residues long. CDR1 is LGHDT and CDR2 is YNNKEL in the germline V gene (reference sequence). This CDR3 reads CASSQFSGRGNIQYF. The CDR3 nucleotides are TGTGCCAGCAGCCAATTTAGCGGGAGAGGGAACATTCAGTACTTC.

This clonotype was recorded at least ten times. V gene TRBV5-6 combines with J gene TRBJ2-7; D gene unclear. This CDR3 comprises 12 residues. CDR1 and CDR2 from the germline V gene are SGHDT and YYEEEE. The germline V and J ends were trimmed by 4 bases and 0 bases, with 5 bases remaining between them. The CDR3, as DNA: TGTGCCAGCAGCGCTTTCTCCTACGAGCAGTACTTC. Translation: CASSAFSYEQYF.

This clonotype was observed a few times. The CDR3 here is CSVDGAGNTDTQYF. In nucleotides, the CDR3 is TGCAGCGTTGATGGGGCGGGAAACACAGATACGCAGTATTTT. The chain combines TRBV29-1 with TRBJ2-3; D might be TRBD2 (6 bases). Germline V gene data show CDR1 as SQVTM and CDR2 as ANQGSEA. This CDR3 region has 14 residues. V shed 3 bases and J shed 2 bases, with 12 bases lying between them.

The chain links TRBV4-3 to TRBJ2-1, with 7 bases identical to TRBD1. V was clipped by 4 bases and J by 7 bases; unmatched bases: 4. CDR1 and CDR2 (germline): LGHNA, YSLEER. CDR3 length equals 13 residues. The CDR3 nucleotides read TGCGCCAGCAGCCTTGACAGGGCGAATGAGCAGTTCTTC. It yields the protein CASSLDRANEQFF.

The chain uses TRBV10-3 and TRBJ2-5, with TRBD1 as a possible D gene (6 bases). V dropped 4 bases and J dropped 5 bases, with 11 bases sitting between them. CDR1 is ENHRY, CDR2 SYGVKD, per germline. This CDR3 comprises 13 residues. CDR3 sequence reads: CAISAQGWETQYF. The CDR3 bases are TGTGCCATCAGTGCCCAGGGGTGGGAGACCCAGTACTTC.

This chain joins TRBV3-1 and TRBJ1-2; a weak D match, TRBD1 (6 bases). Germline-derived CDR1 and CDR2 are LGHDT and YNNKEL (reference sequence). V lost 4 bases and J 0 bases, leaving 9 bases between the germline ends. The CDR3 has 14 amino acids. CDR3 residues: CASSRGQTNYGYTF. CDR3 DNA sequence: TGTGCCAGCAGCCGCGGACAGACTAACTATGGCTACACCTTC.

The chain is built from TRBV4-3 and TRBJ2-7; no clear D. With 2 bases removed from V and 1 base from J, the gap between germline ends came to 9 bases. The CDR3 is made up of 14 amino acids. Germline V gives CDR1 LGHNA, CDR2 YSLEER. CDR3 protein: CASSQLTESYEQYF. The CDR3 nucleotides read TGCGCCAGCAGCCAACTCACGGAGTCCTACGAGCAGTACTTC.

This chain uses TRBV29-1 with TRBJ2-1, with TRBD2 matching 12 bases. Germline V gene sequence: CDR1 SQVTM, CDR2 ANQGSEA. The V and J ends lost 5 bases and 3 bases, in that order; junction bases with no gene match: 8. This CDR3 has 16 amino acids. CDR3 nucleotides: TGCAGCGTTACCCGACTAGCGGGGGCCATCTACAATGAGCAGTTCTTC. Amino acid sequence: CSVTRLAGAIYNEQFF.

This clonotype has at least ten counts. The chain is built from TRBV5-1 and TRBJ2-7, with 7 bases lining up with TRBD2. CDR3 length: 14 residues. From germline, CDR1 is SGHRS and CDR2 YFSETQ. The V gene end was trimmed by 1 base and the J gene end by 2 bases; junction bases not matched to a gene: 3. The DNA of the CDR3 is TGCGCCAGCAGCTTGACTAGCGCAACCTACGAGCAGTACTTC. Translating it yields CASSLTSATYEQYF.

This clonotype was recorded a few times. The V call is TRBV29-1, the J call TRBJ2-1; D is possibly TRBD1 or TRBD2 (6 bases each). The V gene lost 8 bases and the J gene lost 11 bases, with 25 bases spanning the gap. From germline, CDR1 is SQVTM and CDR2 ANQGSEA. The CDR3 is 14 amino acids. CDR3 region: CSIYRDPSDRKQFF. The CDR3 DNA follows: TGCAGCATCTACAGGGATCCTAGCGACAGAAAGCAGTTCTTC.

This chain links TRBV6-1 with TRBJ1-5; no clear D gene. Germline lookup yields CDR1 MNHNS and CDR2 SASEGT. V dropped 0 bases and J dropped 0 bases, with 6 bases sitting between them. The CDR3 sequence is 15 residues long. For the CDR3, the DNA is TGTGCCAGCAGTGAAGCGCAATTTAGCAATCAGCCCCAGCATTTT. It yields the protein CASSEAQFSNQPQHF.

In this sample, this clonotype turned up a few times. As DNA, the CDR3 is TGTGCCAGCAGTTACACGGGACAGGCCGTGAACACTGAAGCTTTCTTT. It codes for CASSYTGQAVNTEAFF. V usage is TRBV6-5 and J usage is TRBJ1-1, with 8 bases that match TRBD1. Germline CDR1 and CDR2: MNHEY and SVGAGI. The CDR3 length is 16 residues. The J segment lost 0 bases and the V segment lost 2 bases, leaving 5 bases of the junction unmatched.

The chain has TRBV5-5 and TRBJ2-3; D gene ambiguous. The CDR3 contains 16 residues. Trimming took off 1 base at V and 0 bases at J, with 12 bases between the two ends. The germline V gene has CDR1 SGHKS and CDR2 YYEKEE (reference sequence). The CDR3 protein is CASSLSHSLSTDTQYF. The CDR3 region has the DNA TGTGCCAGCAGCTTGTCTCACAGCCTAAGCACAGATACGCAGTATTTT.